This record covers a single T cell receptor (beta chain). No antigen is known for it. CDR1 is KGHSH, CDR2 LQKENI, per germline. The CDR3 runs to 14 residues. The ends were cut back, 1 base at V and 0 bases at J, with 6 bases in the middle. The source of the sample is a study of cytomegalovirus exposure and HLA in healthy donors. Study summary: As an earlier analysis found, around 200 million T cells yielded around 110 million unique TCR beta sequences. Whole-study results and caveats: Previous analysis showed most TCR beta V segments were productive about 87% or about 30% of the time.

PCR employed 60 Vbeta and 13 Jbeta primers. TCRdb's copy holds only in-frame clones and misses some; the assay was immunoSEQ multiplex PCR. The sample lists more than 90,000 clones, approximately 80% occurring once. Sequenced material: PBMCs. This receptor was taken from a man in his fifties in good health and CMV-seropositive. V and J are TRBV18 and TRBJ1-2, with D perhaps TRBD1 (5 bases). The DNA for the CDR3 is TGTGCCAGCTCACCACAGGGGACTAACTATGGCTACACCTTC. Translated, it gives CASSPQGTNYGYTF. Filled out from reference TRBV18 and TRBJ1-2, the complete variable domain reads NAGVMQNPRHLVRRRGQEARLRCSPMKGHSHVYWYRQLPEEGLKFMVYLQKENIIDESGMPKERFSAEFPKEGPSILRIQQVVRGDSAAYFCASSPQGTNYGYTFGSGTRLTVV.